Described below is a single TCR beta chain sequence and its context. This entry belongs to a study of blood T cell repertoires in COVID-19. Data came from immunoSEQ multiplex PCR; TCRdb stores just in-frame clones and leaves some out. The sample lists about 72,000 clones, about nine tenths occurring once. CDR3 length: 11 residues. Trimming removed 8 bases from V and 3 bases from J, with 6 bases in between. Germline values: CDR1 KGHSH, CDR2 LQKENI. The specimen sequenced was peripheral blood. The sequence derives from a man in his 70s with active or convalescent COVID-19. V is TRBV18 and J is TRBJ2-3; D remains unclear. The CDR3 here is CASTYTDTQYF. In nucleotides, the CDR3 is TGTGCCAGCACCTATACAGATACGCAGTATTTT.